This T cell receptor (beta chain) was recorded in a study of T cells in tuberculosis. Thawed, overnight-rested PBMC were stained with GMM-loaded CD1B tetramer, viability dye and anti-CD3, then sorted. CD1B tetramers were loaded with Rhodococcus equi-derived C32 glucose monomycolate. Clones were sequenced by immunoSEQ multiplex PCR, and TCRdb holds only the in-frame ones, with some missing. Of about 59,000 clones in the sample, approximately 81% are singletons; the top ten hold about 13%. Germline-derived CDR1 and CDR2 are SGHRS and YFSETQ. The CDR3 covers 13 residues. V was trimmed by 0 bases and J by 2 bases, leaving 6 bases between them. Regarding the study as a whole: Some low-affinity tetramer-binding T cells may be absent from this sample.

The sequence was obtained from an adult woman with latent tuberculosis. The genes are TRBV5-1 and TRBJ2-7; D unclear. The sequencing input was CD1b-GMM tetramer-negative cells sorted from PBMCs. CDR3: CASSLGRTYEQYF. The CDR3 DNA follows: TGCGCCAGCAGCTTGGGCAGGACCTACGAGCAGTACTTC. The entire variable domain, with the rest obtained from reference TRBV5-1 and TRBJ2-7, is as follows: KAGVTQTPRYLIKTRGQQVTLSCSPISGHRSVSWYQQTPGQGLQFLFEYFSETQRNKGNFPGRFSGRQFSNSRSEMNVSTLELGDSALYLCASSLGRTYEQYFGPGTRLTVT.